This TCR beta chain was captured in a study of T-cell reconstitution after alpha-beta-depleted transplantation in children. Study-wide results and limits: T-cell numbers and diversity, one year after transplant, stemmed largely from T cells that were newly produced. Several patients had high TCRbeta diversity at day 60; it came from surviving recipient T cells and thymic progenitors.

As regards this clonotype: Its target is not known.

During its preparation, the TCRbeta library received unique molecular identifiers. MiXCR, run by TCRdb on the PCR reads, gives a single entry per CDR3 protein. This sample yields 200,000 to 250,000 distinct CDR3 sequences, of which roughly 8.3% are seen a single time; 35% to 40% belongs to the top ten. In germline, CDR1 is MNHEY, CDR2 SVGAGI. CDR3 length: 14 amino acids. V was clipped by 1 base and J by 5 bases, with 11 bases between them. The sample was PBMCs, mostly from graft donor cells, taken 360 days after TCRalphabeta/CD19-depleted stem cell transplant. J is TRBJ2-5 and V is TRBV6-5; D possibly corresponds to TRBD2 (7 bases). The TCR comes from a male patient under 10 years old who had a stem cell transplant for acute myeloid leukemia, so the T cells may come from the graft donor. CDR3 region: CASSYLGGRETQYF. The CDR3, as DNA: TGTGCCAGCAGTTACTTGGGGGGGCGTGAGACCCAGTACTTC.